This paragraph reports one TCR beta chain. Its antigen is not known. This record comes from a study of cytomegalovirus exposure and HLA in healthy donors. Study details: Across 300 to 400 genotyped donors, roughly 80% landed in the Caucasian-associated ancestry cluster. Study-wide results and caveats: Reportedly, TCR beta sequences accurately predicted HLA-A and HLA-B alleles in most subjects. It was reported that the classifier diagnosed cytomegalovirus status with high specificity and sensitivity in both the original and validation cohorts.

The PCR had 60 Vbeta and 13 Jbeta primers. Method: immunoSEQ multiplex PCR; TCRdb's copy keeps in-frame clones and lacks some. Reported are 80,000 or so clones; the ten largest clones contain 1% to 1.4%. The CDR3 has 13 residues. CDR1 is WSHSY, CDR2 SAAADI, per germline. Losses at the gene ends were 7 bases for V and 6 bases for J; bases not matched to a gene: 8. The V and J genes are TRBV10-2 and TRBJ1-2, with TRBD1 matching 7 bases. The receptor was derived from a woman aged 25 to 39 in good health and CMV-seronegative. Sequencing input: PBMCs. CDR3 residues: CASKIGQADGYTF. The DNA of the CDR3 is TGCGCCAGCAAAATTGGACAGGCGGATGGCTACACCTTC.